This T cell receptor beta chain was sequenced in a study of T cell repertoires in cytomegalovirus infection. The wider study: Indications of both CMV infection and matching HLA type were provided by public TCR beta signatures.

The ends were cut back, 6 bases at V and 1 base at J, with 12 bases in the middle. Germline V gene sequence: CDR1 DFQATT, CDR2 SNEGSKA (reference sequence). CDR3 length: 13 residues. Whole-study results and caveats: CMV carriers with the relevant HLA were identified by cumulative public TCR beta family frequency. In two of eight donors, the top clonotype was HLA-C-restricted CMV-specific.

TCRdb re-analysed the reads in MiXCR, keeping a single row per CDR3 protein. The table lists about 180,000 distinct CDR3 sequences, approximately 15% of them singletons. This clonotype was found a few times. Its target is not known. The TCR sequence derives from a human donor in good health (CMV status not recorded). Some clones in this sample may be carry-over from other donors' samples. V gene TRBV20-1 combines with J gene TRBJ1-1; D is unresolved. What was sequenced was PBMCs. The CDR3 sequence is CSASVGSNTEAFF. CDR3 sequence (DNA): TGCAGTGCGAGCGTGGGTTCGAACACTGAAGCTTTCTTT.